This T cell receptor beta chain was captured in a study of beta chain features in type 1 diabetes. This CDR3 spans 11 amino acids. The V gene lost 2 bases and the J gene lost 13 bases, with 11 bases spanning the gap. Germline CDR1 is SGHNT and CDR2 is YENEEA. The study's findings and limits: Patients with Type 1 diabetes showed moderately but significantly shorter TCRB CDR3s in all four CD4+ subsets. Cells expressing TCR highly could be over-represented by cDNA sequencing.

The isolated RNA, all of it, was reverse transcribed, so expressed TCRB transcripts were what got sequenced. The repertoire was sequenced with immunoSEQ multiplex PCR; TCRdb's copy has only in-frame clones and lacks some. Of 140,000 or so clones in the sample, about 13% were seen once. This clone was picked up one time. What it binds is not known. The sample taken for sequencing was central memory CD4+ T cells from blood. The TCR sequence derives from a man aged 18 to 35 with type 1 diabetes. The chain recombines TRBV11-3 with TRBJ1-2; D gene uncertain. The CDR3 bases are TGTGCCAGCAGCTTAAAGGGAGGGCGCACCTTC. Translated, it gives CASSLKGGRTF.